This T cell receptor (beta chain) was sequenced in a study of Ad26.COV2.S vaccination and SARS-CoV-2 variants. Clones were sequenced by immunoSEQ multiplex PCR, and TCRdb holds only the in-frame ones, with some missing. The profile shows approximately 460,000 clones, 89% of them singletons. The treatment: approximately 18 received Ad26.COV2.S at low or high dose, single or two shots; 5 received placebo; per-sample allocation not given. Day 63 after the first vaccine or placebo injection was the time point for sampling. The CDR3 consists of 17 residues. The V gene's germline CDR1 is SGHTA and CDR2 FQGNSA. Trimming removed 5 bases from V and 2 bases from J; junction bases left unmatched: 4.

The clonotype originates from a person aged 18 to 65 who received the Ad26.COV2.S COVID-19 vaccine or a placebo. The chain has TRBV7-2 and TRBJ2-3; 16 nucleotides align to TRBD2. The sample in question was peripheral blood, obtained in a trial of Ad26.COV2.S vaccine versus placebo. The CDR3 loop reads CASSTGLAGGLTDTQYF. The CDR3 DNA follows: TGTGCCAGCAGCACGGGACTAGCGGGGGGGCTCACAGATACGCAGTATTTT.